What follows is one TCR beta chain and its context. This entry is derived from a study of follicular helper T cells after annual influenza vaccination. Study-wide background: Across the 2013-2014, 2014-2015 and 2015-2016 vaccination seasons, some subjects were resampled.

Deletions cut 5 bases from V and 3 bases from J, with 14 bases between. The germline V gene encodes CDR1 SGHNT and CDR2 YENEEA. The CDR3 is 14 residues long. Sequencing used immunoSEQ multiplex PCR; TCRdb keeps in-frame clones, though not all of them. This sample has approximately 11,000 clones; around 80% occur once, and the top ten carry 0.45% to 0.5%. Time point denoted: 2015-2016 season, 7 days after influenza vaccination. Cells are cTfh (non-naive CD4+CXCR5+PD-1+), split by ICOS and CD38 into double-positive or double-negative. The sample was CXCR5+ CD38- circulating T follicular helper cells from blood, taken 7 days after influenza vaccination. Noted subset: circulating Tfh, non-naive CD4+CXCR5+PD-1+ (ICOS+CD38+ or ICOS-CD38-). The clonotype was recovered from an adult who received the influenza vaccine. The gene calls are TRBV11-3 and TRBJ2-7; D is ambiguous. This chain's CDR3 is CASSLHSGNYEQYF. The CDR3 DNA reads as TGTGCCAGCAGCCTACACTCAGGAAACTACGAGCAGTACTTC. Full variable domain (missing parts from reference TRBV11-3 and TRBJ2-7): EAGVVQSPRYKIIEKKQPVAFWCNPISGHNTLYWYLQNLGQGPELLIRYENEEAVDDSQLPKDRFSAERLKGVDSTLKIQPAELGDSAVYLCASSLHSGNYEQYFGPGTRLTVT.